This T cell receptor beta chain was documented in a study of identical twins (dated by TCRdb to the mid-2010s). For the study in its entirety: To test whether fetal clonotypes persist, this study deep-sequenced TCR alpha and beta repertoires from monozygotic twins, from unrelated adults of various ages, and from cord blood. To rule out contamination, replicate twin experiments were performed at different times with different library preparation protocols. Findings and caveats that apply to the study as a whole: Zero-insertion analyses could be partly confounded by invariant T cells such as MAIT and iNKT, though diverse VJ usage argued against such confounding for most clonotypes. Compared with coincidental sharing between unrelated individuals, out-of-frame TCR alpha sequences shared between twins showed an excess of sequences with low generation probability. Abundant cord blood beta clonotypes had fewer insertions, young adult naive repertoires showed a similar but weaker trend, and memory repertoires showed no such trend. In monozygotic twins, out-of-frame TCR alpha sharing was systematically underestimated by recombination models, although the models agreed with sharing between unrelated individuals. Because the same donors could not be followed over many years, the conclusions relied on cross-sectional statistical analysis. The excess sharing between twins in beta out-of-frame sequences was weaker because fewer shared sequences reduced the signal-to-noise ratio.

As to this clonotype: This receptor's antigen is unknown. Within one base of it there is no much larger clone, and no base qualities were kept.

V is pruned by 5 bases and J by 7 bases, leaving 15 bases of the junction without a gene match. The CDR3, from cysteine to phenylalanine, totals 17 residues. The entry retains the CDR3 DNA only, 51 bases that are in frame from base 1. CDR1 and CDR2 were assigned from the germline V gene (reference sequence) as SEHNR and FQNEAQ. Receptors were amplified or captured by 5' RACE. The sample was run on an Illumina HiSeq 2000. A universal primer binding site was added through template switching, and the final cDNA carried a unique molecular identifier so that TCR cDNA molecules could be counted accurately. Specific primers in the conserved constant-segment region were used to synthesize first-strand cDNA for TCR alpha and beta chains. To control for contamination, every cDNA library was double barcoded, receiving both a SMART-Mk sample barcode and Illumina barcodes. TruSeq adapter sequences and Illumina sample barcodes were added in two successive PCR steps. The TCR alpha and beta cDNA libraries were sequenced on the Illumina HiSeq platform using custom primers. In the original analysis: MiGEC processed the raw reads to extract unique molecular identifiers, while MiXCR was used to determine the CDR3 positions. For each individual, recombination models were inferred using an EM algorithm with the repgenHMM and IGoR tools. Shared clonotype analysis was performed with the tcR package in R, normalizing sharing by the product of cloneset sizes. To study raw recombination free of thymic and clonal selection effects, out-of-frame nonproductive sequences were analyzed. The public reads were reprocessed in TCRdb via fastp at Q25 and MiXCR, keeping in-frame beta chains. Every distinct CDR3 protein forms one entry, paired with its most common genes and DNA. Clone size and V and J calls follow TCRdb, not the original study. The sample records 500,000 or so distinct CDR3 sequences, about 20% of which are singletons. The ten largest clonotypes hold 0.91% of the sample.

All donors were healthy Caucasians. Three pairs of female monozygotic twins, all aged roughly 18 to 30 years, were included in the twin cohort. CD4+ and CD8+ T cell populations were isolated with positive isolation kits from Invitrogen. These data were also reused for a study on T cells expressing NK-cell markers. That second report states: In sorted CD3+CD56+NKG2C+, CD3+CD56+NKG2C- and CD3+CD56-NKG2C+ T-cell subsets from several donors, TCR beta-chain repertoires were profiled. Of the eight sequenced donors, seven were found to be HCMV-seropositive and one was found to be HCMV-seronegative. In several experiments an anti-gammadeltaTCR antibody was added to restrict sorting to alphabetaTCR-expressing T cells. In several donors, the dominant CD3+CD56+NKG2C+ clonotypes ranked among the top 10 CD8+ clonotypes, making up roughly 1.0-8% of CD8+ T cells. Those dominant clonotypes were again the most abundant among CD3+CD56-NKG2C+ cells in a few donors, at about 25-65%. Whether the expanded NKG2C-expressing T cell clones were specific for HCMV antigens remained unclear. Randomly selected healthy volunteers, three men and five women, were used as the eight sequenced donors. HCMV serostatus was determined by detecting HCMV-specific IgG in serum with a commercial ELISA kit. MIGEC was used to demultiplex reads and group reads by UMI, and MiTCR was used to assemble and quantify clonotypes. To exclude erroneous sequences, only TCR cDNA sequences supported by at least two reads were retained. The tcR package was used for downstream repertoire analysis, and clonotypes were matched across fractions by CDR3 nucleotide sequence plus V segment. VDJmatch was used to annotate antigen specificity against VDJdb, with one amino acid substitution allowed in CDR3.

The chain couples TRBV7-9 to TRBJ2-2; TRBD2 lines up with 8 middle nucleotides. The sample consisted of CD4+ T cells sorted from blood. The clonotype comes from a woman aged 18 to 35 in good health. CDR3 sequence: CASSRRTGAGEVGELFF. The base sequence is TGTGCCAGCAGCAGACGAACTGGAGCGGGAGAGGTCGGGGAGCTGTTTTTT.